This T cell receptor beta chain was sequenced for a study of cytomegalovirus exposure and HLA in healthy donors. Study overall: For the approximately 400 genotyped donors, more than 80% fell within the Caucasian-associated ancestry cluster. The study's findings and limits: Later analysis identified about 15,000 TCR beta sequences associated with HLA alleles, using a false discovery rate threshold of 0.05.

This clone has just a few counts. The antigen remains undetermined. This CDR3 contains 18 residues. Germline V gene data show CDR1 as SEHNR and CDR2 as FQNEAQ (reference sequence). V lost 8 bases and J lost 6; bases outside the gene matches: 21. The PCR used 60 Vbeta and 13 Jbeta primers. The table came from immunoSEQ multiplex PCR; TCRdb's copy has only in-frame clones and leaves some out. Of 150,000 to 200,000 clones listed, 80% to 90% are singletons. Though probably carrying unrecorded immune exposures, donors were nominally healthy at sampling. The chain employs TRBV7-9 and TRBJ1-1; 10 bases are a match to TRBD1. This TCR was sampled from a man aged 18 to 30 in good health and CMV-seropositive. Material for sequencing was PBMCs. The CDR3 bases are TGTGCCAGCGGTTTCAGATCTAATGGGGACAGGGGATTCCCTGAAGCTTTCTTT. Residues: CASGFRSNGDRGFPEAFF.